This is a list of T cell receptor beta chains from one sample in a study of graft-versus-host responses after intestinal transplantation. Sequencing was performed with immunoSEQ multiplex PCR; in TCRdb, only in-frame clones are kept and a portion is missing. The data contain 90,000 to 150,000 clones, about 93% of them seen just once; the ten biggest clones take up approximately 0.11%. No antigen has been assigned to these receptors. This sample comprised unstimulated CD4+ T cells sorted from spleen or lymph node cells, obtained before intestinal transplant. Every receptor here comes from a human donor who received an intestinal transplant. CDR3s include the opening cysteine and the closing phenylalanine or tryptophan. Fields, in order: clone size, V gene, J gene, D gene, CDR3 DNA, CDR3 protein. D genes are given only for firm matches. Clone size is not always given. Where it is, it says once, few, many or a class for expanded clones.

NA	TRBV30	TRBJ2-2	NA	TGTGCCTGGAGTGTTGGTCTCTCTAACACCGGGGAGCTGTTTTTT	CAWSVGLSNTGELFF
NA	TRBV4-2	TRBJ2-7	TRBD2	TGTGCCAGCAGCCAAGGTCCTCGCGTTCTAGCGGGGAAGTTTCTCTACGAGCAGTACTTC	CASSQGPRVLAGKFLYEQYF
NA	TRBV18	TRBJ2-1	NA	TGTGCCAGCTCACCTCTCGGGGGCTCCTACAATGAGCAGTTCTTC	CASSPLGGSYNEQFF
NA	TRBV30	TRBJ1-3	NA	TGTGCCTGGAGTGTACAGCCTTATGGAAACACCATATATTTT	CAWSVQPYGNTIYF
NA	TRBV7-6	TRBJ2-7	NA	TGTGCCAGCAGCTTAGGGGCTAGCTCTAGTTACGAGCAGTACTTC	CASSLGASSSYEQYF
NA	TRBV12-5	TRBJ2-1	TRBD2	TGTGCTAGTGGTTCGACCAGCGGGAGGAATCGTGGTTCTGAGCAGTTCTTC	CASGSTSGRNRGSEQFF
NA	TRBV27	TRBJ2-5	NA	TGTGCCAGCAGGAAAACAGGGATTAAGATGGGGTACCAAGAGACCCAGTACTTC	CASRKTGIKMGYQETQYF
NA	TRBV18	TRBJ2-4	NA	TGTGCCAGCTCACCAAGGCCACAGGGTACACTAGCCAAAAACATTCAGTACTTC	CASSPRPQGTLAKNIQYF
NA	TRBV5-1	TRBJ2-1	TRBD2	TGCGCCAGCAGCTTGAGGACTAGCGGTTACAATGAGCAGTTCTTC	CASSLRTSGYNEQFF
once	TRBV5-1	TRBJ2-2	NA	TGCGCCAGCACAGAGGAGGGGTACACCGGGGAGCTGTTTTTT	CASTEEGYTGELFF
NA	TRBV11-2	TRBJ1-1	NA	TGTGCCAGCAGCTTGAGATGGGAGAACACTGAAGCTTTCTTT	CASSLRWENTEAFF
NA	TRBV10-2	TRBJ2-1	NA	TGCGCCAGCAGTGGGTCTAGGGGGAGTTTAGACAATGAGCAGTTCTTC	CASSGSRGSLDNEQFF
NA	TRBV19	TRBJ2-1	TRBD2	TGTGCCAGTACCCTCCGGACTAGCGCACGACTATCGGGGAGCTCCTACAATGAGCAGTTCTTC	CASTLRTSARLSGSSYNEQFF
NA	TRBV2	TRBJ1-4	TRBD1	TGTGCCAGCAATAACAGGGGAACTAATGAAAAACTGTTTTTT	CASNNRGTNEKLFF
NA	TRBV18	TRBJ2-5	NA	TGTGCCAGCTCACGGCAGAACCTAAATAGCGCACTTATTCAAGAGACCCAGTACTTC	CASSRQNLNSALIQETQYF
NA	TRBV9	TRBJ2-7	NA	TGTGCCAGCAGCCCGCGCTCGGGACACCCCGGGAAGCAGTACTTC	CASSPRSGHPGKQYF
NA	TRBV9	TRBJ2-3	NA	TGTGCCAGCAGCCCTGCGACAGATACGCAGTATTTT	CASSPATDTQYF
NA	TRBV18	TRBJ1-2	NA	TGTGCCAGCTCACCACAAGCGTCCGGGCAGGGAAACTATGGCTACACCTTC	CASSPQASGQGNYGYTF
NA	TRBV19	TRBJ2-1	NA	TGTGCCAGTAGTATAATGGGGAAGGGTGAGCAGTTCTTC	CASSIMGKGEQFF
NA	TRBV29-1	TRBJ1-2	TRBD1	TGCAGCGTTGAAGTGGGACAGGGCAAGAACTATGGCTACACCTTC	CSVEVGQGKNYGYTF
NA	TRBV7-3	TRBJ2-7	TRBD1	TGTGCCAGCAGCGCTAGGACAGGGGGCGAGCAGTACTTC	CASSARTGGEQYF
NA	TRBV7-2	TRBJ2-5	TRBD2	TGTGCCAGCAGCTTAATGCTAGCGGGAGGCCGGGAGACCCAGTACTTC	CASSLMLAGGRETQYF
NA	TRBV9	TRBJ1-3	NA	TGTGCCAGCAGCGTAGAGAGTAGGGGCCATGGGGAAAACACCATATATTTT	CASSVESRGHGENTIYF
NA	TRBV10-2	TRBJ2-7	TRBD1	TGCGCCAGCAGGTTGGGAGGGACAGGGTGGTACGAGCAGTACTTC	CASRLGGTGWYEQYF
NA	TRBV15	TRBJ2-7	TRBD1	TGTGCCACCAGCAGAGATCCGGGACAGGGGCGCGAGCAGTACTTC	CATSRDPGQGREQYF
few	TRBV7-2	TRBJ2-7	TRBD2	TGTGCCAGCAGCTTAGTGTCAGCGGGAGGGGTCGAGCAGTACTTC	CASSLVSAGGVEQYF
NA	TRBV6-5	TRBJ1-4	TRBD1	TGTGCCAGCAGTTTTGGTGGGACAGGGGGAGAAAAACTGTTTTTT	CASSFGGTGGEKLFF
NA	TRBV5-1	TRBJ1-2	NA	TGCGCCAGCAGCTCCTCCAGGGTCTCAGGATATGGCTACACCTTC	CASSSSRVSGYGYTF
NA	TRBV27	TRBJ2-5	NA	TGTGCCAGCAGTCCCCAATACCAAGAGACCCAGTACTTC	CASSPQYQETQYF
NA	TRBV27	TRBJ2-1	NA	TGTGCCAGCACGGACCCGGGCTCCTACAATGAGCAGTTCTTC	CASTDPGSYNEQFF
NA	TRBV7-9	TRBJ2-3	TRBD2	TGTGCCAGCAGCTTAGGGCTAGCGGGAGCGGCAGATACGCAGTATTTT	CASSLGLAGAADTQYF
NA	TRBV7-9	TRBJ2-7	TRBD2	TGTGCCAGCAGCCCCAACCCCGGGACTAGCGGAGAGCAGTACTTC	CASSPNPGTSGEQYF
NA	TRBV27	TRBJ2-7	NA	TGTGCCAGTTATAAGGGGCCCCCCTACGAGCAGTACTTC	CASYKGPPYEQYF
NA	TRBV7-9	TRBJ2-3	NA	TGTGCCAGCAAGCTGGGGGGAGAAGCAGATACGCAGTATTTT	CASKLGGEADTQYF
NA	TRBV6-1	TRBJ2-5	TRBD2	TGTGCCAGCATCCTAGCGGGCCAAGAGACCCAGTACTTC	CASILAGQETQYF
NA	TRBV18	TRBJ1-5	NA	TGTGCCAGCTCACGGGACGGAAATCAGCCCCAGCATTTT	CASSRDGNQPQHF
NA	TRBV10-3	TRBJ2-3	NA	TGTGCCATCAGTGAGTCGGGTCTAGGGCCAGATACGCAGTATTTT	CAISESGLGPDTQYF